Listed here are 12 T cell receptor beta chains from one sample, sequenced in a study of blood T cell repertoires in COVID-19. TCRdb keeps only in-frame clones here, not all; method: immunoSEQ multiplex PCR. The sample contains some 350,000 clones, roughly 86% of which appear only once. What was sequenced was peripheral blood. Source of these receptors: a woman in her sixties or seventies with COVID-19, enrolled during active disease.

The CDR3 nucleotides read TGTGCCAGCATGGGGGCGTCGGCCGGGTTTGGGACCCAGTACTTC. Translation gives CASMGASAGFGTQYF. The chain employs TRBV6-5 and TRBJ2-5; TRBD1 is a possible D gene (6 bases). The CDR3 spans 15 residues. Germline assignment: CDR1 MNHEY and CDR2 SVGAGI. Trimming took 7 bases from V and 7 from J, leaving 22 bases between them.

This sequence joins TRBV6-5 and TRBJ2-1; D gene unclear. The CDR3 is 11 residues long. Germline values: CDR1 MNHEY, CDR2 SVGAGI. The V end was cut by 4 bases, the J end by 6 bases, with 4 bases between. CDR3 region: CASSSGNEQFF. The CDR3 nucleotides are TGTGCCAGCAGTTCAGGCAATGAGCAGTTCTTC.

The CDR3 loop reads CASSRGLESYNEQFF. In DNA form, the CDR3 reads TGTGCCAGCAGTCGGGGACTCGAGTCCTACAATGAGCAGTTCTTC. The genes are TRBV27 and TRBJ2-1; D may be TRBD2 (6 bases). V was trimmed by 5 bases and J by 1 base, leaving 12 bases between them. Germline lookup yields CDR1 MNHEY and CDR2 SMNVEV (reference sequence). The CDR3 spans 15 residues.

CDR3 protein: CASSLGTGENYGYTF. CDR3 DNA: TGTGCCAGCAGCTTGGGGACAGGGGAGAACTATGGCTACACCTTC. The rearrangement links TRBV5-6 to TRBJ1-2, with 9 bases that match TRBD1. The CDR3 is made up of 15 amino acids. V trimming: 0 bases; J trimming: 2 bases; junction bases outside the gene matches: 2. CDR1 SGHDT and CDR2 YYEEEE come from the germline V gene.

The rearrangement joins TRBV18 to TRBJ1-1, with TRBD1 matching 8 bases. J gave up 9 bases and V 3 bases, and 6 bases lay outside the gene matches. CDR3 length: 13 amino acids. CDR1 is KGHSH, CDR2 LQKENI, per germline. The CDR3 DNA sequence: TGTGCCAGCTCACCTTCGACAGGGGTACAAGCTTTCTTT. Its translation: CASSPSTGVQAFF.

The rearrangement joins TRBV29-1 to TRBJ2-3; D is unclear. Germline CDR1 reads SQVTM; CDR2 reads ANQGSEA. The CDR3 length is 14 residues. The V end was cut by 3 bases, the J end by 0 bases, with 10 bases between. Here the CDR3 DNA reads TGCAGCGTTGAGAACCGAGTGAGCACAGATACGCAGTATTTT. Translating gives CSVENRVSTDTQYF.

V gene TRBV5-1 combines with J gene TRBJ2-3, with 15 bases lining up with TRBD2. There are 19 residues in the CDR3. Trimming removed 0 bases from V and 7 bases from J; junction bases left unmatched: 12. Germline-derived CDR1 and CDR2 are SGHRS and YFSETQ. The CDR3 here is CASSLAGLAGGPELNTQYF. DNA for the CDR3: TGCGCCAGCAGCTTGGCCGGACTAGCGGGGGGGCCTGAGTTGAATACGCAGTATTTT.

This clone is a singleton in its sample. The V call is TRBV10-1, the J call TRBJ2-1, with 10 bases matching TRBD2. Unmatched junction bases numbered 9, after V lost 3 bases and J lost 10 bases. From germline, CDR1 is WNHNN and CDR2 SYGVQD (reference sequence). The CDR3 is made up of 15 amino acids. The chain's CDR3 is CASSERLAGEGEQFF. DNA of the CDR3: TGCGCCAGCAGTGAAAGGCTAGCGGGGGAGGGAGAGCAGTTCTTC.

The chain carries TRBV18 and TRBJ2-7; 7 nucleotides match TRBD2. The CDR3 covers 13 residues. The germline gives CDR1 KGHSH, CDR2 LQKENI. V lost 0 bases to trimming and J lost 6 bases; unmatched junction nucleotides: 2. The CDR3: CASSPPPGGEQYF. The CDR3 DNA reads as TGTGCCAGCTCACCACCCCCGGGAGGCGAGCAGTACTTC.

This clone was seen a handful of times. J is TRBJ1-5 and V is TRBV3-1 (or the pseudogene TRBV3-2), with D maybe TRBD1 (5 bases). The CDR3 contains 14 residues. Trimming took off 2 bases at V and 5 bases at J, with 10 bases between the two ends. Germline V lookup: CDR1 LGHDT, CDR2 YNNKEL (reference sequence). CDR3 DNA sequence: TGTGCCAGCAGCCAAAGGACGGGGGATCAGCCCCAGCATTTT. Translation: CASSQRTGDQPQHF.

This clone was recorded a few times. The chain combines TRBV6-2 or TRBV6-3 with TRBJ1-1; D is unresolved. Germline V gene sequence: CDR1 MNHEY, CDR2 SVGEGT. This CDR3 spans 15 amino acids. V lost 6 bases and J lost 1, with 15 bases in between. CDR3 sequence (DNA): TGTGCCAGCAGCTCTCCTTTCGAGGGGAACACTGAAGCTTTCTTT. Translated, it gives CASSSPFEGNTEAFF.

This clone was observed a few times. This rearrangement joins TRBV28 to TRBJ1-1; 7 bases match TRBD1. Trimming removed 10 bases from V and 3 bases from J; junction bases left unmatched: 5. Germline V gene data show CDR1 as MDHEN and CDR2 as SYDVKM. The CDR3 covers 12 residues. CDR3 coding DNA: TGTGCCACCCTTGACAGGGACACTGAAGCTTTCTTT. Translated, it gives CATLDRDTEAFF.